This T cell receptor (beta chain) was sequenced during a study of shared T cell receptors in the human thymus. This table comes from immunoSEQ multiplex PCR, and its TCRdb copy is limited to in-frame clones, with some not included. This sample has about 660,000 clones, with around nine tenths found just once. V was pared by 5 bases and J by 1 base, with 18 bases between. The CDR3 is made up of 16 amino acids. The germline V gene encodes CDR1 MNHEY and CDR2 SMNVEV (reference sequence). A further study also used this sample, focusing on human thymus T cells. That publication notes: Resections were taken during corrective heart surgery, and the thymus tissue came from these.

The V and J genes are TRBV27 and TRBJ2-7, with D tentatively TRBD2 (5 bases). The sequencing sample was made of thymocytes. The TCR was taken from a boy younger than two with a congenital heart defect. CDR3 protein: CASSPRTDPGSYEQYF. Written as DNA, the CDR3 is TGTGCCAGCAGTCCTCGGACCGACCCGGGGTCCTACGAGCAGTACTTC.